The T cell receptor (beta chain) under discussion was sequenced for a study of control samples from healthy donors and cancer patients. Measured with immunoSEQ multiplex PCR; TCRdb has only the in-frame clones, and not every one. The sample comprises about 140,000 clones, around 90% of which are singletons, and less than 8.5% rests with the top ten. In germline, CDR1 is SEHNR, CDR2 FQNEAQ (reference sequence). V lost 5 bases and J 0 bases, leaving 12 bases between the germline ends. There are 15 residues in the CDR3. The sequenced material came from blood. V usage is TRBV7-9 and J usage is TRBJ2-3; D might be TRBD1 or TRBD2, each matching 6 bases. The receptor was derived from a man aged 18-30 years in good health. The CDR3 DNA sequence: TGTGCCAGCAGCGACCAGGGGACTAGCACAGATACGCAGTATTTT. Its protein product is CASSDQGTSTDTQYF.